Sequencing of this T cell receptor beta chain was carried out in a study of neurological immune-mediated disorders. General study points: Across subjects, no CDR3 amino acid sequence appeared in expanded clones of more than one subject, a finding that suggested private repertoires in all groups.

Time point given: technical triplicate 2. It was from 2 million PBMCs stored at -80 C that the unsorted libraries were obtained. The cDNA was synthesized by 5'RACE incorporating 10-nucleotide random UMIs. TCRdb analysed the 5' RACE reads with MiXCR anew, one entry per CDR3 protein. The sample holds more than 55,000 distinct CDR3 sequences; under 30% are singletons and the top ten take about 4.5%. CDR1 is SGHRS and CDR2 is YFSETQ in the germline V gene. Trimming cost V 3 bases and J 8 bases; bases outside gene matches: 5. This CDR3 spans 13 amino acids. The table lists this clonotype with many counts. No antigen is known for it.

The chain couples TRBV5-1 to TRBJ1-2, with 9 bases fitting TRBD1. Sequenced sample: PBMCs. The sequence derives from a man between 60 and 75 years old with HTLV-1-associated myelopathy (HAM/TSP). This CDR3 is CASSSRTGEGYTF. The DNA of the CDR3 is TGCGCCAGCAGCTCACGGACAGGGGAAGGCTACACCTTC. Based on the CDR3 plus reference TRBV5-1 and TRBJ1-2, the full variable domain is KAGVTQTPRYLIKTRGQQVTLSCSPISGHRSVSWYQQTPGQGLQFLFEYFSETQRNKGNFPGRFSGRQFSNSRSEMNVSTLELGDSALYLCASSSRTGEGYTFGSGTRLTVV.